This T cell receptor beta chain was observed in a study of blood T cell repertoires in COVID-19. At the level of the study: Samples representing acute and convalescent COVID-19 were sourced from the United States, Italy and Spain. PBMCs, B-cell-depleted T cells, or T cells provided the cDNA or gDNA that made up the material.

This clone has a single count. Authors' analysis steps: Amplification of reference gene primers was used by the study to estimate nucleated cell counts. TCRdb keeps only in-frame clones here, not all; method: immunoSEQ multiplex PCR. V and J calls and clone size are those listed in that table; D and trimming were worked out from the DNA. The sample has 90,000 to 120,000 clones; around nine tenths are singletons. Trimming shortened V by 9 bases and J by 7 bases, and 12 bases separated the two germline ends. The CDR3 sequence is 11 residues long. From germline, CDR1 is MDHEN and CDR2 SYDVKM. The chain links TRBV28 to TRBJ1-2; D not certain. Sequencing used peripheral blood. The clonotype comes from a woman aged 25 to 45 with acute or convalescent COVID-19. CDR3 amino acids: CASRTDLGYTF. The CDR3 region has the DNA TGTGCCAGTCGTACAGATCTTGGCTACACCTTC.